A single sample gave rise to the 16 T cell receptor beta chains below, sequenced in a study of shared clonotypes between healthy human individuals. Sequencing used immunoSEQ multiplex PCR; TCRdb keeps in-frame clones, though not all of them. Of around 600,000 clones listed, 90% to 95% are singletons. Naive CD8 cells lacked CD45RO and underwent positive selection for CCR7, leaving out terminally differentiated effector memory CD45RA+ cells. Input material: naive CD8+ T cells sorted from blood. All receptors come from a woman under 40 in good health.

The chain couples TRBV28 to TRBJ2-7; D is unresolved. V was clipped by 5 bases and J by 5 bases, with 4 bases between them. Germline lookup yields CDR1 MDHEN and CDR2 SYDVKM. The CDR3 contains 10 residues. The CDR3 coding sequence is TGTGCCAGCAGTCGCCACGAGCAGTACTTC. It encodes CASSRHEQYF. Full variable domain (missing parts from reference TRBV28 and TRBJ2-7): DVKVTQSSRYLVKRTGEKVFLECVQDMDHENMFWYRQDPGLGLRLIYFSYDVKMKEKGDIPEGYSVSREKKERFSLILESASTNQTSMYLCASSRHEQYFGPGTRLTVT.

V is TRBV19 and J is TRBJ1-2; D remains unclear. The CDR3 sequence is 17 residues long. Germline lookup yields CDR1 LNHDA and CDR2 SQIVND (reference sequence). V shed 5 bases and J shed 4 bases, with 23 bases lying between them. The CDR3 region is CASSPTGQPEGIYGYTF. The CDR3 DNA follows: TGTGCCAGTAGTCCAACCGGGCAACCGGAGGGCATCTATGGCTACACCTTC.

This chain uses TRBV4-1 with TRBJ2-5; 8 positions match TRBD1. V dropped 3 bases and J dropped 4; count of bases not matched to a gene: 4. Per the germline V gene, CDR1 is MGHRA and CDR2 is YSYEKL. The CDR3 runs 14 residues. This CDR3 is CASSHQTGAETQYF. Here the CDR3 DNA reads TGCGCCAGCAGCCATCAGACAGGGGCAGAGACCCAGTACTTC.

In its sample, this clone was seen once. V usage is TRBV11-2 and J usage is TRBJ2-3, with 11 nucleotides matching TRBD2. V shed 1 base, J shed 4 bases, and the junction held 7 bases outside the gene matches. There are 17 residues in the CDR3. The germline V gene has CDR1 SGHAT and CDR2 FQNNGV. The CDR3 is CASSLVPTSGEADTQYF. For the CDR3, the DNA is TGTGCCAGCAGCTTAGTACCGACTAGCGGGGAGGCAGATACGCAGTATTTT.

The rearrangement uses TRBV4-2 and TRBJ2-7; the match to TRBD2 covers 8 bases. Germline V CDR1 and CDR2: LGHNA, YNFKEQ. The V gene end was trimmed by 0 bases and the J gene end by 4 bases; junction bases not matched to a gene: 8. The length of the CDR3 is 16 residues. The CDR3 loop is CASSQELVAGQYEQYF. CDR3 sequence (DNA): TGTGCCAGCAGCCAAGAACTGGTAGCGGGGCAATACGAGCAGTACTTC.

The chain recombines TRBV7-9 with TRBJ1-5; D remains unclear. Deletions cut 1 base from V and 2 bases from J, with 15 bases between. CDR3 length: 17 amino acids. Germline V gene lookup returns CDR1 SEHNR and CDR2 FQNEAQ (reference sequence). CDR3 bases: TGTGCCAGCAGCTTAGTTGACACTTCCTGGGGCAATCAGCCCCAGCATTTT. Translation: CASSLVDTSWGNQPQHF.

This clone was picked up one time. V usage is TRBV12-5 and J usage is TRBJ2-1; tentatively, D is TRBD2 (5 bases). The CDR3 length is 12 residues. Germline V gene lookup returns CDR1 LGHNT and CDR2 FRNRAP. The ends were cut back, 7 bases at V and 10 bases at J, with 14 bases in the middle. The CDR3 DNA reads as TGTGCTAGTGCCCTCCGGGGTGCCGAGCAGTTCTTC. The encoded protein is CASALRGAEQFF.

The chain employs TRBV5-4 and TRBJ1-1; unclear D gene. Deletions cut 2 bases from V and 8 bases from J, with 13 bases between. The CDR3 has 13 amino acids. In germline, CDR1 is SGHNT, CDR2 YYREEE (reference sequence). CDR3 DNA sequence: TGTGCCAGCAGCTTTGTCCTTGGCAGCGAAGCTTTCTTT. It encodes CASSFVLGSEAFF.

The count of this clone is one. The chain employs TRBV7-2 and TRBJ2-1; 8 bases match TRBD2. The V gene's germline CDR1 is SGHTA and CDR2 FQGNSA. The CDR3 consists of 16 residues. Trimming removed 5 bases from V and 4 bases from J; junction bases left unmatched: 10. DNA of the CDR3: TGTGCCAGCAGCCCCCCTAGCGGGCAGGCTTACAATGAGCAGTTCTTC. Protein product: CASSPPSGQAYNEQFF.

The chain links TRBV9 to TRBJ2-1; 9 bases line up with TRBD2. The length of the CDR3 is 16 residues. CDR1 is SGDLS, CDR2 YYNGEE, per germline. Trimming removed 0 bases from V and 6 bases from J; junction bases left unmatched: 7. For the CDR3, the DNA is TGTGCCAGCAGCGTAGTTACTAGCGGGCCTACCAATGAGCAGTTCTTC. Translation: CASSVVTSGPTNEQFF.

This clone was observed once. The CDR3 is CASSPLGGRTLGTYEQYF. CDR3 in DNA: TGTGCCAGCAGTCCCCTAGGCGGGAGGACCCTCGGCACCTACGAGCAGTACTTC. The J gene is TRBJ2-7, the V gene TRBV28; 8 bases line up with TRBD2. Trimming cost V 5 bases and J 2 bases; bases outside gene matches: 17. Germline CDR1 MDHEN, CDR2 SYDVKM. This CDR3 has 18 residues.

The chain links TRBV7-9 to TRBJ2-1; 8 bases match TRBD2. This CDR3 has 16 amino acids. V gave up 3 bases and J gave up 5 bases; unmatched junction bases: 9. The germline V gene has CDR1 SEHNR and CDR2 FQNEAQ (reference sequence). CDR3 loop: CASSFLEAGEDNEQFF. CDR3 coding DNA: TGTGCCAGCAGCTTTCTTGAAGCGGGAGAAGACAATGAGCAGTTCTTC.

The chain uses TRBV19 and TRBJ2-1, with D perhaps matching TRBD2 (5 bases). This CDR3 region has 12 residues. The V gene's germline CDR1 is LNHDA and CDR2 SQIVND (reference sequence). CDR3 nucleotide sequence: TGTGTTAGCGCAAGCTCCTACAATGAGCAGTTCTTC. Its translation: CVSASSYNEQFF.

V usage is TRBV10-1 and J usage is TRBJ2-1; TRBD2 matches 8 bases. Germline assignment: CDR1 WNHNN and CDR2 SYGVQD (reference sequence). J was trimmed by 1 base and V by 0 bases; bases with no gene match: 2. The CDR3 is 16 amino acids. CDR3 nucleotide sequence: TGCGCCAGCAGTGAGTCTGGCGGGAGGTCCTACAATGAGCAGTTCTTC. Its translation: CASSESGGRSYNEQFF.

CDR3 protein: CASSEAGQSFLQHF. Written as DNA, the CDR3 is TGTGCCAGCAGTGAAGCTGGGCAGTCGTTTCTCCAGCATTTT. V is TRBV6-1 and J is TRBJ1-5; D unclear. Germline V lookup: CDR1 MNHNS, CDR2 SASEGT. This CDR3 has 14 amino acids. V dropped 0 bases and J dropped 12 bases, with 15 bases sitting between them.

The chain carries TRBV13 and TRBJ2-7; 7 bases fit TRBD2. V gave up 5 bases and J gave up 4 bases; unmatched junction bases: 14. The germline CDR1 and CDR2 sequences are PRHDT and FYEKMQ (reference sequence). The length of the CDR3 is 16 residues. In DNA, the CDR3 is TGTGCCAGCAGCCCTACACCCCGGACTAGAGGGTACGAGCAGTACTTC. Residues: CASSPTPRTRGYEQYF.